The entry below gives a single TCR beta chain sequence along with its context. Treatment denoted: 15 Gy SBRT to primary tumor, nephrectomy 4 weeks later. The table came from immunoSEQ multiplex PCR; TCRdb's copy has only in-frame clones and leaves some out. The sample carries around 15,000 clones, roughly 50% recorded once. The sample comes from a study of radiation and T cells in renal cell carcinoma. The CDR3 extends over 11 amino acids. V was pared by 9 bases and J by 7 bases, with 9 bases between. Germline values: CDR1 LNHDA, CDR2 SQIVND (reference sequence). The receptor comes from an older woman with renal cell carcinoma. The rearrangement links TRBV19 to TRBJ2-2; D gene uncertain. Source: tumor tissue, taken from a patient whose treatment included radiotherapy and nephrectomy. This CDR3 reads CASLFGGELFF. The CDR3 nucleotides are TGTGCCAGCCTCTTCGGCGGGGAGCTGTTTTTT.